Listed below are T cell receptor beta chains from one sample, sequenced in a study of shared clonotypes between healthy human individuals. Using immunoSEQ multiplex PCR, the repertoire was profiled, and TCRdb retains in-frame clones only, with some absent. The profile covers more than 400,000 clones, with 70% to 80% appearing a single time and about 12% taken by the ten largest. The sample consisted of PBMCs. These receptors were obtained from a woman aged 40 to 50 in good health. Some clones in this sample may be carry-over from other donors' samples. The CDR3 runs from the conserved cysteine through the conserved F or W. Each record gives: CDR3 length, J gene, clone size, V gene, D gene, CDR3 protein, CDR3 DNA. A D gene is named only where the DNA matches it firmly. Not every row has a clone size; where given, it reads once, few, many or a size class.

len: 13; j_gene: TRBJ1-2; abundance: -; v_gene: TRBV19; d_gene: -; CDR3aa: CASSIRQDNGYTF; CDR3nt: TGTGCCAGTAGTATAAGACAGGACAATGGCTACACCTTC
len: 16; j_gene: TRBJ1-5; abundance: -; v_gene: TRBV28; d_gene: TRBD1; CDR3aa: CASSTPRTGEYQPQHF; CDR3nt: TGTGCCAGCAGTACCCCCCGGACAGGGGAGTACCAGCCCCAGCATTTT
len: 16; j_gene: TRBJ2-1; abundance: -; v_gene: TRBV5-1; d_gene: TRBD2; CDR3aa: CASSLSRLALGNEQFF; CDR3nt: TGCGCCAGCAGCTTGTCGAGACTAGCGCTGGGGAATGAGCAGTTCTTC
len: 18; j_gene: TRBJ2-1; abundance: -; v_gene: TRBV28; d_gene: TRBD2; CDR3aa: CASSPPSGISLAGNEQFF; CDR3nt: TGTGCCAGCAGCCCCCCCAGCGGGATCAGCCTAGCCGGAAATGAGCAGTTCTTC
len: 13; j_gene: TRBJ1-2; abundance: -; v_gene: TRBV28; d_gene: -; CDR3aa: CASSLGQNYGYTF; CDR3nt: TGCGCCAGCAGTTTAGGACAGAACTATGGCTACACCTTC
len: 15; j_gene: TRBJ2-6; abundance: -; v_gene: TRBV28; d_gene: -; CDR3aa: CASSSGASGANVLTF; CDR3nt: TGTGCCAGCAGTTCCGGCGCCTCTGGGGCCAACGTCCTGACTTTC
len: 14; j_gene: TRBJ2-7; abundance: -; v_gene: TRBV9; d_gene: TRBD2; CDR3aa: CASSATSGSYEQYF; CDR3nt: TGTGCCAGCAGCGCGACTAGCGGTTCCTACGAGCAGTACTTC
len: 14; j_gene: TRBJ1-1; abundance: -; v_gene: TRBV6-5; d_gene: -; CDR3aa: CASSPNHLSTEAFF; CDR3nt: TGTGCCAGCAGTCCGAATCATTTGAGCACTGAAGCTTTCTTT
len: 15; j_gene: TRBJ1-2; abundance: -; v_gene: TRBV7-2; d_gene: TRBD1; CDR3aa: CASSQQSTGGYGYTF; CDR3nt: TGTGCCAGCAGCCAACAATCTACAGGGGGCTATGGCTACACCTTC
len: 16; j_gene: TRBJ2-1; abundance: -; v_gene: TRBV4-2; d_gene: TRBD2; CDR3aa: CASSHQLAGADNEQFF; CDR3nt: TGTGCCAGCAGCCACCAACTAGCGGGAGCGGACAATGAGCAGTTCTTC
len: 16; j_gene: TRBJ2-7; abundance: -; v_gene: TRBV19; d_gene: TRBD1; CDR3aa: CASSMSGTGSPNVQYF; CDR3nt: TGTGCCAGTAGTATGTCCGGGACAGGATCCCCTAACGTGCAGTACTTC
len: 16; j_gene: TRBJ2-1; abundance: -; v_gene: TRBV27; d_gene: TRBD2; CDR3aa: CASSYSILAGGVEQFF; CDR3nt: TGTGCCAGCAGTTATTCTATACTAGCGGGAGGGGTTGAGCAGTTCTTC
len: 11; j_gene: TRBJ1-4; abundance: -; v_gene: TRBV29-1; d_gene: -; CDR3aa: CSVTVGEKLFF; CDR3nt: TGCAGCGTTACAGTTGGGGAAAAACTGTTTTTT
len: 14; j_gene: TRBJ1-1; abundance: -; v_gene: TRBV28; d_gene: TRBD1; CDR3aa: CASIAQGKDTEAFF; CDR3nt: TGTGCCAGCATCGCACAGGGGAAGGACACTGAAGCTTTCTTT
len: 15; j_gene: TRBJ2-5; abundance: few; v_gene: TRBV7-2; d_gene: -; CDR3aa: CASSLGAGTQETQYF; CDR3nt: TGTGCCAGCAGCTTAGGGGCCGGGACCCAAGAGACCCAGTACTTC
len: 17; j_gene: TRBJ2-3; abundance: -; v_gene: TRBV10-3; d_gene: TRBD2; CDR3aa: CAISEPTSGRAVDTQYF; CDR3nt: TGTGCCATCAGTGAGCCGACTAGCGGGAGGGCCGTAGATACGCAGTATTTT
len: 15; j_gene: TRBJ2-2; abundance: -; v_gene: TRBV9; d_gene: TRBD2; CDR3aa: CASSPQRERVGELFF; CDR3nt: TGTGCCAGCAGCCCCCAGCGGGAGAGGGTCGGGGAGCTGTTTTTT
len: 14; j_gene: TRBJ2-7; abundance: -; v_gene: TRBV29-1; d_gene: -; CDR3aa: CSGTTGYPSYEQYF; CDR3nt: TGCAGCGGGACCACAGGGTATCCCTCCTACGAGCAGTACTTC
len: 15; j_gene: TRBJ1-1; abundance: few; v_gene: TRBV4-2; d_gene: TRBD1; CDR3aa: CASSQDPTGTAMAFF; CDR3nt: TGTGCCAGCAGCCAAGATCCCACCGGGACAGCGATGGCTTTCTTT
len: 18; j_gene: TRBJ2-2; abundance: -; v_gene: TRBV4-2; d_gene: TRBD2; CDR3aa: CASSQGSGLALNTGELFF; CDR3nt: TGTGCCAGCAGCCAGGGGTCGGGACTAGCTTTGAACACCGGGGAGCTGTTTTTT
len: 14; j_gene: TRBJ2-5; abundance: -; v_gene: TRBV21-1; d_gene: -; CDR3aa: CASRGGRAGETQYF; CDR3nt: TGTGCCAGCAGAGGCGGGAGGGCCGGGGAGACCCAGTACTTC
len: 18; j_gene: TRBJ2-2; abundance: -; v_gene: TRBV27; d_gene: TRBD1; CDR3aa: CASRIFGVGTGDTGELFF; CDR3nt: TGTGCCAGCAGGATCTTTGGGGTGGGGACAGGGGACACCGGGGAGCTGTTTTTT
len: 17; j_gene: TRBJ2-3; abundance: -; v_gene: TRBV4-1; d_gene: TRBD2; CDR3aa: CASSRSYTSGSTDTQYF; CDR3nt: TGCGCCAGCAGCCGCTCCTATACTAGCGGTAGCACAGATACGCAGTATTTT
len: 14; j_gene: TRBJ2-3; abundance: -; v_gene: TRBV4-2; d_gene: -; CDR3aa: CASSQEAGADTQYF; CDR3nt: TGTGCCAGCAGCCAAGAAGCGGGCGCAGATACGCAGTATTTT
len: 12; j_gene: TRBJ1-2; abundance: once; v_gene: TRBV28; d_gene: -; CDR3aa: CASRSRDYGYTF; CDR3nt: TGTGCCAGCAGATCTAGGGACTATGGCTACACCTTC
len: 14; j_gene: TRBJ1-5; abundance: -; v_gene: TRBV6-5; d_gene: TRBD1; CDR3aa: CASSSRQGYQPQHF; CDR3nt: TGTGCCAGCAGTTCGCGACAGGGATATCAGCCCCAGCATTTT
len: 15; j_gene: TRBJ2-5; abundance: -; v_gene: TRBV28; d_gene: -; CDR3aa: CASSAPRGGEETQYF; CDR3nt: TGTGCCAGCAGCGCCCCCAGGGGTGGGGAGGAGACCCAGTACTTC
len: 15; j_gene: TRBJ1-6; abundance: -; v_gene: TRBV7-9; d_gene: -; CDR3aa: CASSPREASSSPLHF; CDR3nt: TGTGCCAGCAGCCCCCGCGAGGCATCGAGTTCACCCCTCCACTTT
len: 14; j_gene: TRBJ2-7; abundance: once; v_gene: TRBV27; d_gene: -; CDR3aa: CASRTSLYSYEQYF; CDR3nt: TGTGCCAGCCGGACTTCCCTATACTCCTACGAGCAGTACTTC
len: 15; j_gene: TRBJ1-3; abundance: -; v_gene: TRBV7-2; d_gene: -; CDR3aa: CASSLQIRSGNTIYF; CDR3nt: TGTGCCAGCAGCCTGCAGATTCGCTCTGGAAACACCATATATTTT
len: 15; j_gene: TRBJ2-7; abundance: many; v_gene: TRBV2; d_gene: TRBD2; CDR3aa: CASSTNPGGVYEQYF; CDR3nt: TGTGCCAGCAGTACTAACCCGGGGGGAGTCTACGAGCAGTACTTC
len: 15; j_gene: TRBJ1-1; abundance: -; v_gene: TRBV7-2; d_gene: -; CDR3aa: CASSRGSVRNTEAFF; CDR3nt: TGTGCCAGCAGCCGCGGGAGCGTGAGGAACACTGAAGCTTTCTTT
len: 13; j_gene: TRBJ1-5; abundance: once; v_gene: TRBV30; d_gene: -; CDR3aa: CAWGVRFNQPQHF; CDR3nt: TGTGCCTGGGGTGTACGGTTCAATCAGCCCCAGCATTTT